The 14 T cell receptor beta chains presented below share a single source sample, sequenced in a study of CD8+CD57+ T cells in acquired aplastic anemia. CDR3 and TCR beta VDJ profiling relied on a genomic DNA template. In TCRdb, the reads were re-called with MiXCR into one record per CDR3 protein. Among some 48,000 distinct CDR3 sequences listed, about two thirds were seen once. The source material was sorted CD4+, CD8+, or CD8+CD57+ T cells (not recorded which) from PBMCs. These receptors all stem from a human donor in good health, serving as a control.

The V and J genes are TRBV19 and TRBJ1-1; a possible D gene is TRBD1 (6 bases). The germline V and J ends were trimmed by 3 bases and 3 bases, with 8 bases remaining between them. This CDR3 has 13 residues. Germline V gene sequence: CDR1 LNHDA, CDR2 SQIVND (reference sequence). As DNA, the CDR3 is TGTGCCAGTAGTATCACAGGGCACACTGAAGCTTTCTTT. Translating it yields CASSITGHTEAFF.

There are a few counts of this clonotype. Here the CDR3 reads CASSLSSGSYEQYF. The CDR3 nucleotides are TGTGCCAGCAGCTTGAGTAGCGGGTCCTACGAGCAGTACTTC. The chain joins TRBV7-2 to TRBJ2-7, with 7 bases matching TRBD2. Germline trimming cut 3 bases from V and 1 base from J; bases unmatched to any gene: 3. Germline values: CDR1 SGHTA, CDR2 FQGNSA. CDR3 length: 14 residues.

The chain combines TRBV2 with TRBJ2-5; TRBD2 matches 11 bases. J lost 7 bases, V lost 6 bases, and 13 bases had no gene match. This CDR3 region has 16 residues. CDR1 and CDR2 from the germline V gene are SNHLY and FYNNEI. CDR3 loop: CASSLGPTSGKVTQYF. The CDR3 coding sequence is TGTGCCAGCAGCTTGGGACCGACTAGCGGGAAGGTGACCCAGTACTTC.

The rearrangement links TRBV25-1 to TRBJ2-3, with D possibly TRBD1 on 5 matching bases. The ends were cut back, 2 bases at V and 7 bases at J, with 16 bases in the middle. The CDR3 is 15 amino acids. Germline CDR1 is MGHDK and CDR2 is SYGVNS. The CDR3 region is CASSEQGLRANTQYF. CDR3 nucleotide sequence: TGTGCCAGCAGTGAACAGGGCCTACGGGCGAATACGCAGTATTTT.

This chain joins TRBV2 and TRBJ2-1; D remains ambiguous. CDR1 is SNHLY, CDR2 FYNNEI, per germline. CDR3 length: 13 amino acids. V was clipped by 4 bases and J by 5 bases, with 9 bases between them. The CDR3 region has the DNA TGTGCCAGCAGTGCCTTTCTTGACAATGAGCAGTTCTTC. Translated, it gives CASSAFLDNEQFF.

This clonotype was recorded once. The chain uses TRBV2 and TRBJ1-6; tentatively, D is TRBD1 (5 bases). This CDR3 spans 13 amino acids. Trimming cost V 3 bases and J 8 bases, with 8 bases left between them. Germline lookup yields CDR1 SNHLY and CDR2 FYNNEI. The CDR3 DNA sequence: TGTGCCAGCAGTGAGACAGCATATTCACCCCTCCACTTT. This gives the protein CASSETAYSPLHF.

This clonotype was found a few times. The DNA of the CDR3 is TGTGCCACCAGTGACCCCGGAAATCCCCAGCATTTT. Amino acid sequence: CATSDPGNPQHF. The V call is TRBV24-1, the J call TRBJ1-5; no clear D. Trimming took off 4 bases at V and 10 bases at J, with 10 bases between the two ends. CDR1 KGHDR and CDR2 SFDVKD come from the germline V gene. The CDR3 loop spans 12 amino acids.

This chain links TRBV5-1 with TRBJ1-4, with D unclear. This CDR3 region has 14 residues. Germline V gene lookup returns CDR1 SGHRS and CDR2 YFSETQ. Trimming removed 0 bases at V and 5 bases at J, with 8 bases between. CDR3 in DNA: TGCGCCAGCAGCTTGGTACCCGCAAATGAAAAACTGTTTTTT. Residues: CASSLVPANEKLFF.

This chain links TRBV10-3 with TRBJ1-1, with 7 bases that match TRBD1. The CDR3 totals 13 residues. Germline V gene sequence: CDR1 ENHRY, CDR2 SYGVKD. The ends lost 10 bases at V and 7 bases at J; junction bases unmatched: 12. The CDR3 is CATRTGQTGEAFF. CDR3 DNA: TGTGCCACCCGGACAGGTCAAACGGGTGAAGCTTTCTTT.

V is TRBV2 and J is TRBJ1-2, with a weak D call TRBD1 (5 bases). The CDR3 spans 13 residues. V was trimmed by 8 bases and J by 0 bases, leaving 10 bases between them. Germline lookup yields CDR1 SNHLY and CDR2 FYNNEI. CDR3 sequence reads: CASGAGPNYGYTF. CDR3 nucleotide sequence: TGTGCCAGCGGGGCAGGGCCTAACTATGGCTACACCTTC.

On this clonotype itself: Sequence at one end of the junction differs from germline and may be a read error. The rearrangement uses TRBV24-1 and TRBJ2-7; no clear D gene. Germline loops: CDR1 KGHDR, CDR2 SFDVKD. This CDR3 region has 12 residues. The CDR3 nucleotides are TGTACCACCCACCGGGCCCCTCCTGAGCAGTACTTC. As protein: CTTHRAPPEQYF.

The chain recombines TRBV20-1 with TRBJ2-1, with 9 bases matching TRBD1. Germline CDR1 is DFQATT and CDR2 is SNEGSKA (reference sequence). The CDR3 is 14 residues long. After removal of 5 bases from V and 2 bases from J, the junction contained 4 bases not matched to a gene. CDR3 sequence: CSAGDRATYNEQFF. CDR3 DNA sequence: TGCAGTGCTGGGGACAGGGCAACCTACAATGAGCAGTTCTTC.

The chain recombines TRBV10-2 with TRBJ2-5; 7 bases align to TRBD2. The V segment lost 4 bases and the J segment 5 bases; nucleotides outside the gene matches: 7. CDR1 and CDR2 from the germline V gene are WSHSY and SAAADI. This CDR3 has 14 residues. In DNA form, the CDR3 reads TGCGCCAGCAGTGTTGACCGGGGAGGGGAGACCCAGTACTTC. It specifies CASSVDRGGETQYF.

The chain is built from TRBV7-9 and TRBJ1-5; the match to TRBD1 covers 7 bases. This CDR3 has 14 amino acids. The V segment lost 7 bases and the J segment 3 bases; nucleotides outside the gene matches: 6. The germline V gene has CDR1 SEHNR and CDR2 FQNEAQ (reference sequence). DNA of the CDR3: TGTGCCAGCACCTCGACAGGGATCAATCAGCCCCAGCATTTT. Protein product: CASTSTGINQPQHF. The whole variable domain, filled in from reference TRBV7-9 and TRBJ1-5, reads DTGVSQNPRHKITKRGQNVTFRCDPISEHNRLYWYRQTLGQGPEFLTYFQNEAQLEKSRLLSDRFSAERPKGSFSTLEIQRTEQGDSAMYLCASTSTGINQPQHFGDGTRLSIL.